This T cell receptor beta chain stems from a study of Ad26.COV2.S vaccination and SARS-CoV-2 variants. Study-wide points: Overall T cell responses may have been underestimated by the analyses of TCR breadth and depth. Spike-specific CD8+ and CD4+ T cell responses reportedly showed substantial breadth after vaccination.

Stated treatment: some 20 received Ad26.COV2.S at low or high dose, single or two shots; about five received placebo; per-sample allocation not given. Sampling occurred on day 63 after the first vaccine or placebo injection. As concerns this clone: Its antigen is not known.

Assay used: immunoSEQ multiplex PCR; TCRdb lists only in-frame clones, some missing. The sample shows about 350,000 clones, around 89% of them seen only once. The sample consisted of peripheral blood, taken in a trial of Ad26.COV2.S vaccine versus placebo. The TCR comes from a person aged 18-60 years who received the Ad26.COV2.S COVID-19 vaccine or a placebo.

The chain's CDR3 is CASSQAQGTFTGELFF. DNA for the CDR3: TGCGCCAGCAGTCAAGCACAGGGAACGTTCACCGGGGAGCTGTTTTTT. The chain carries TRBV23-1 and TRBJ2-2, with TRBD1 as a possible D gene (6 bases). TRBV23-1 is classed as an ORF, of uncertain function. V was trimmed by 2 bases and J by 4 bases, leaving 14 bases between them. This CDR3 spans 16 amino acids.